The rows below give T cell receptor beta chains drawn from one sample of a study of brain T cells in children with intractable seizures. Only in-frame clones appear in the TCRdb table, and some are missing; sequencing was by immunoSEQ multiplex PCR. The table has 340,000 or so clones, 85% to 95% seen once; the top ten hold about 5.8%. This material consisted of peripheral blood, taken less than 6 months after surgery. These receptors all come from a boy younger than two with tuberous sclerosis and intractable seizures. CDR3s include the opening cysteine and the closing phenylalanine or tryptophan. The D gene is left open where the match is weak. Not every row has a clone size; where given, it reads once, few, many or a size class.

CDR3aa: CASGRGYNEQFF; CDR3nt: TGTGCCTCAGGTCGGGGGTACAATGAGCAGTTCTTC; j_gene: TRBJ2-1; v_gene: TRBV30; abundance: once; d_gene: NA
CDR3aa: CASSRGWDTQYF; CDR3nt: TGTGCCAGCAGCCGAGGGTGGGATACGCAGTATTTT; j_gene: TRBJ2-3; v_gene: TRBV7-6; abundance: NA; d_gene: NA
CDR3aa: CASDADLAGGTYEQYF; CDR3nt: TGTGCCAGCGACGCAGACCTAGCGGGGGGAACCTACGAGCAGTACTTC; j_gene: TRBJ2-7; v_gene: TRBV2; abundance: NA; d_gene: TRBD2
CDR3aa: CASTPGNTIYF; CDR3nt: TGTGCCAGCACCCCTGGAAACACCATATATTTT; j_gene: TRBJ1-3; v_gene: TRBV28; abundance: NA; d_gene: NA
CDR3aa: CASSINLVSGNTIYF; CDR3nt: TGTGCCAGTAGTATTAATTTGGTATCTGGAAACACCATATATTTT; j_gene: TRBJ1-3; v_gene: TRBV19; abundance: NA; d_gene: NA
CDR3aa: CASSLDNEQFF; CDR3nt: TGTGCCAGCAGCTTAGACAATGAGCAGTTCTTC; j_gene: TRBJ2-1; v_gene: TRBV7-6; abundance: NA; d_gene: NA
CDR3aa: CASSPVDSANYGYTF; CDR3nt: TGCGCCAGCAGCCCCGTGGATTCAGCTAACTATGGCTACACCTTC; j_gene: TRBJ1-2; v_gene: TRBV5-1; abundance: NA; d_gene: NA
CDR3aa: CASTYRSYGNTIYF; CDR3nt: TGTGCCAGCACTTATAGGTCGTACGGAAACACCATATATTTT; j_gene: TRBJ1-3; v_gene: TRBV28; abundance: NA; d_gene: NA
CDR3aa: CATAPGQGPYEQYF; CDR3nt: TGTGCCACCGCCCCAGGGCAGGGGCCCTACGAGCAGTACTTC; j_gene: TRBJ2-7; v_gene: TRBV24-1; abundance: NA; d_gene: NA
CDR3aa: CASSFGPTNTGELFF; CDR3nt: TGTGCCAGCAGCTTCGGCCCAACGAACACCGGGGAGCTGTTTTTT; j_gene: TRBJ2-2; v_gene: TRBV5-6; abundance: NA; d_gene: NA
CDR3aa: CASPPIRSVNTEAFF; CDR3nt: TGTGCCAGCCCCCCTATCCGCAGCGTGAACACTGAAGCTTTCTTT; j_gene: TRBJ1-1; v_gene: TRBV28; abundance: NA; d_gene: NA
CDR3aa: CASSQNNGWNNEQFF; CDR3nt: TGTGCCAGCAGCCAGAACAACGGCTGGAACAATGAGCAGTTCTTC; j_gene: TRBJ2-1; v_gene: TRBV16; abundance: NA; d_gene: NA
CDR3aa: CASTAGPIYGYTF; CDR3nt: TGTGCCAGTACCGCGGGACCGATCTATGGCTACACCTTC; j_gene: TRBJ1-2; v_gene: TRBV19; abundance: NA; d_gene: NA
CDR3aa: CASSPPTSGFAEQFF; CDR3nt: TGTGCCAGCAGTCCCCCGACTAGCGGGTTTGCTGAGCAGTTCTTC; j_gene: TRBJ2-1; v_gene: TRBV6-5; abundance: NA; d_gene: TRBD2
CDR3aa: CASSVPASGPFMYTQYF; CDR3nt: TGTGCCAGCAGTGTCCCCGCCTCCGGACCTTTCATGTATACGCAGTATTTT; j_gene: TRBJ2-3; v_gene: TRBV2; abundance: NA; d_gene: NA
CDR3aa: CASSRLGAGNTEAFF; CDR3nt: TGTGCCAGTAGCCGACTTGGGGCGGGGAACACTGAAGCTTTCTTT; j_gene: TRBJ1-1; v_gene: TRBV19; abundance: NA; d_gene: NA
CDR3aa: CASSFSPQVGAFYGYTF; CDR3nt: TGCGCCAGCAGCTTCTCCCCTCAGGTGGGGGCATTCTATGGCTACACCTTC; j_gene: TRBJ1-2; v_gene: TRBV5-1; abundance: once; d_gene: NA
CDR3aa: CASSVGGQGKGGYTF; CDR3nt: TGTGCCAGCAGTGTCGGTGGACAGGGGAAGGGTGGCTACACCTTC; j_gene: TRBJ1-2; v_gene: TRBV28; abundance: NA; d_gene: TRBD1
CDR3aa: CASSFKATSGVNTGELFF; CDR3nt: TGTGCCAGCAGCTTTAAAGCGACTAGCGGGGTAAACACCGGGGAGCTGTTTTTT; j_gene: TRBJ2-2; v_gene: TRBV7-9; abundance: once; d_gene: TRBD2
CDR3aa: CASSRTRGHEQYF; CDR3nt: TGTGCCAGCAGCCGGACTAGGGGCCACGAGCAGTACTTC; j_gene: TRBJ2-7; v_gene: TRBV13; abundance: NA; d_gene: TRBD2
CDR3aa: CASGRSGRFYEQFF; CDR3nt: TGTGCCAGCGGGCGGAGCGGGAGATTCTATGAGCAGTTCTTC; j_gene: TRBJ2-1; v_gene: TRBV6-5; abundance: NA; d_gene: TRBD2
CDR3aa: CASSEGWTGANVLTF; CDR3nt: TGTGCCAGCAGTGAAGGGTGGACTGGGGCCAACGTCCTGACTTTC; j_gene: TRBJ2-6; v_gene: TRBV6-1; abundance: NA; d_gene: NA
CDR3aa: CAISEASTYEQYF; CDR3nt: TGTGCCATCAGTGAGGCTAGTACCTACGAGCAGTACTTC; j_gene: TRBJ2-7; v_gene: TRBV10-3; abundance: once; d_gene: NA
CDR3aa: CASSWGQANPYGYTF; CDR3nt: TGTGCCAGCAGCTGGGGACAGGCCAACCCCTATGGCTACACCTTC; j_gene: TRBJ1-2; v_gene: TRBV7-9; abundance: NA; d_gene: TRBD1
CDR3aa: CASSLLGSPADTQYF; CDR3nt: TGTGCCAGCAGCTTGTTGGGGTCCCCCGCAGATACGCAGTATTTT; j_gene: TRBJ2-3; v_gene: TRBV7-3; abundance: NA; d_gene: NA
CDR3aa: CASSLGDPLPGEQYF; CDR3nt: TGCGCCAGCAGCTTGGGGGACCCTCTACCGGGGGAGCAGTACTTC; j_gene: TRBJ2-7; v_gene: TRBV5-1; abundance: NA; d_gene: NA
CDR3aa: CASSLYRGSSYNEQFF; CDR3nt: TGTGCCAGCAGTTTATACCGCGGGAGCTCCTACAATGAGCAGTTCTTC; j_gene: TRBJ2-1; v_gene: TRBV28; abundance: NA; d_gene: TRBD2
CDR3aa: CASSPSGLHYEQYF; CDR3nt: TGTGCCAGCTCACCGAGTGGACTGCACTACGAGCAGTACTTC; j_gene: TRBJ2-7; v_gene: TRBV18; abundance: NA; d_gene: NA
CDR3aa: CASSFSWRGADTQYF; CDR3nt: TGTGCCAGCAGTTTTAGTTGGAGAGGGGCAGATACGCAGTATTTT; j_gene: TRBJ2-3; v_gene: TRBV28; abundance: NA; d_gene: NA
CDR3aa: CAWSAYGDQPQHF; CDR3nt: TGTGCCTGGAGTGCCTACGGTGATCAGCCCCAGCATTTT; j_gene: TRBJ1-5; v_gene: TRBV30; abundance: once; d_gene: NA
CDR3aa: CASSLWGNNSPLHF; CDR3nt: TGTGCCAGCAGTTTATGGGGGAATAATTCACCCCTCCACTTT; j_gene: TRBJ1-6; v_gene: TRBV27; abundance: NA; d_gene: NA
CDR3aa: CASSRQAPGVGTGELFF; CDR3nt: TGTGCCAGCAGCCGCCAAGCCCCAGGGGTGGGCACCGGGGAGCTGTTTTTT; j_gene: TRBJ2-2; v_gene: TRBV3-1/TRBV3-2; abundance: NA; d_gene: NA
CDR3aa: CASSSHLVSYEQYF; CDR3nt: TGTGCCAGCAGCTCCCACCTCGTAAGCTACGAGCAGTACTTC; j_gene: TRBJ2-7; v_gene: TRBV7-2; abundance: once; d_gene: NA
CDR3aa: CASSFRTSGGTDTQYF; CDR3nt: TGCGCCAGCAGCTTCCGAACTAGCGGGGGCACAGATACGCAGTATTTT; j_gene: TRBJ2-3; v_gene: TRBV5-1; abundance: NA; d_gene: TRBD2
CDR3aa: CASSVDALANYGYTF; CDR3nt: TGTGCCAGCAGCGTAGATGCCCTAGCTAACTATGGCTACACCTTC; j_gene: TRBJ1-2; v_gene: TRBV9; abundance: NA; d_gene: NA